This is a list of T cell receptor beta chains from one sample in a study of neoadjuvant anti-PD-1 for oral cavity cancer. Some clones are missing from TCRdb's copy, which holds only in-frame ones; the method was immunoSEQ multiplex PCR. The sample lists approximately 67,000 clones, about 86% occurring once. The sample was PBMCs, taken before nivolumab (anti-PD-1) treatment. The receptor set was obtained from a person between 40 and 79 years old with oral cavity squamous cell carcinoma. The CDR3 runs from the conserved cysteine through the conserved F or W. Each record gives: D gene, V gene, J gene, clone size, CDR3 protein, CDR3 DNA. The D gene is left open where the match is weak. Some rows have no size entry. The others give once, few or many, or a class for an expanded clone.

TRBD1	TRBV7-3	TRBJ1-1	NA	CASSRGQGSTEAFF	TGTGCCAGCAGCCGGGGACAGGGCTCCACTGAAGCTTTCTTT
TRBD1	TRBV27	TRBJ1-5	NA	CASSLAPGQGFQPQHF	TGTGCCAGCAGTCTAGCACCGGGACAGGGATTTCAGCCCCAGCATTTT
NA	TRBV7-9	TRBJ1-2	NA	CASSVAWGSSSVVGYTF	TGTGCCAGCAGCGTGGCGTGGGGAAGCTCTTCCGTCGTGGGCTACACCTTC
NA	TRBV28	TRBJ2-7	NA	CASSPRDTHYEQYF	TGTGCCAGCAGTCCCCGGGACACACACTACGAGCAGTACTTC
TRBD2	TRBV5-1	TRBJ2-1	NA	CASGLFSGRSYNEQFF	TGCGCCAGCGGCCTCTTTTCCGGGAGGTCCTACAATGAGCAGTTCTTC
NA	TRBV5-7	TRBJ1-2	once	CASSPRTENYGYTF	TGTGCCAGCAGCCCAAGGACAGAAAACTATGGCTACACCTTC
NA	TRBV9	TRBJ1-1	NA	CASSVGDRGTEAFF	TGTGCCAGCAGCGTAGGGGACCGGGGGACTGAAGCTTTCTTT
NA	TRBV9	TRBJ2-7	once	CASSVQGADYEQYF	TGTGCCAGCAGCGTACAAGGGGCTGACTACGAGCAGTACTTC
NA	TRBV7-9	TRBJ1-1	NA	CASSSQGMHTEAFF	TGTGCCAGCAGCTCTCAGGGTATGCACACTGAAGCTTTCTTT
NA	TRBV10-3	TRBJ2-5	NA	CAISDPGGKQETQYF	TGTGCCATCAGTGATCCAGGGGGGAAACAAGAGACCCAGTACTTC
TRBD2	TRBV6-1	TRBJ2-3	NA	CASSEGGSRTDTQYF	TGTGCCAGCAGTGAAGGCGGGAGTCGGACAGATACGCAGTATTTT
NA	TRBV9	TRBJ2-1	NA	CASSVGERVNEQFF	TGTGCCAGCAGCGTAGGTGAACGGGTCAATGAGCAGTTCTTC
TRBD2	TRBV9	TRBJ2-3	NA	CASSARTSGHTDTQYF	TGTGCCAGCAGCGCCCGGACTAGCGGCCACACAGATACGCAGTATTTT
TRBD1	TRBV10-1	TRBJ1-1	once	CASSDGTGLNTEAFF	TGCGCCAGCAGTGATGGGACAGGGCTGAACACTGAAGCTTTCTTT
NA	TRBV13	TRBJ2-5	NA	CASSYWVSPGLSRETQYF	TGTGCCAGCAGCTACTGGGTGAGCCCTGGCCTATCTAGAGAGACCCAGTACTTC
NA	TRBV10-2	TRBJ1-1	few	CASSDGREVAEAFF	TGCGCCAGCAGTGACGGCAGGGAAGTCGCTGAAGCTTTCTTT
NA	TRBV30	TRBJ2-3	NA	CAWSPIGDTQYF	TGTGCCTGGAGTCCTATTGGGGATACGCAGTATTTT
NA	TRBV12-5	TRBJ1-1	NA	CASGYAFEAFF	TGTGCTAGTGGTTACGCGTTTGAAGCTTTCTTT
NA	TRBV27	TRBJ1-5	NA	CASSLSRNQPQHF	TGTGCCAGCAGTTTAAGCAGAAATCAGCCCCAGCATTTT
NA	TRBV4-1	TRBJ2-7	NA	CASSNYREQYF	TGCGCCAGCAGCAACTACCGCGAGCAGTACTTC
NA	TRBV5-1	TRBJ1-1	NA	CASSGEGWNTEAFF	TGCGCCAGCAGTGGAGAGGGATGGAACACTGAAGCTTTCTTT
NA	TRBV2	TRBJ1-5	NA	CASRDRDYSNQPQHF	TGTGCCAGCAGAGACAGAGACTATAGCAATCAGCCCCAGCATTTT
NA	TRBV7-8	TRBJ2-7	NA	CASSLADGTYEQYF	TGTGCCAGCAGCTTAGCGGACGGTACCTACGAGCAGTACTTC
NA	TRBV6-5	TRBJ2-5	NA	CASSYSQGPGETQYF	TGTGCCAGCAGTTACTCTCAGGGCCCGGGAGAGACCCAGTACTTC
NA	TRBV5-1	TRBJ1-1	NA	CASSPLDSGNTEAFF	TGCGCCAGCAGCCCACTGGACTCTGGGAACACTGAAGCTTTCTTT
NA	TRBV5-6	TRBJ1-6	NA	CASTPLGQGQLHF	TGTGCCAGCACCCCTCTTGGGCAGGGCCAACTCCACTTT
NA	TRBV9	TRBJ2-1	NA	CASSPWPPGLATNEQFF	TGTGCCAGCAGCCCGTGGCCTCCGGGACTTGCGACGAATGAGCAGTTCTTC
TRBD2	TRBV11-3	TRBJ2-1	NA	CASSLDQGGSGRWVEQFF	TGTGCCAGCAGCTTAGATCAGGGAGGGAGTGGACGATGGGTTGAGCAGTTCTTC
NA	TRBV19	TRBJ1-2	NA	CASSEQVLYGYTF	TGTGCCAGTAGTGAACAGGTTCTCTATGGCTACACCTTC
NA	TRBV5-1	TRBJ2-2	NA	CASSTNQGGNTGELFF	TGCGCCAGCAGCACAAACCAGGGGGGGAACACCGGGGAGCTGTTTTTT
NA	TRBV10-3	TRBJ2-1	NA	CAIRSTNEQFF	TGTGCCATCAGGAGTACCAATGAGCAGTTCTTC
NA	TRBV5-5	TRBJ1-1	NA	CASSFQQNTEAFF	TGTGCCAGCAGCTTCCAACAGAACACTGAAGCTTTCTTT
TRBD1	TRBV7-9	TRBJ1-2	NA	CASSLTTGDGYTF	TGTGCCAGCAGCTTAACGACAGGGGATGGCTACACCTTC